Shown below are 27 T cell receptor beta chains from a single sample sequenced in a study of blood T cell repertoires in COVID-19. Assay: immunoSEQ multiplex PCR; the TCRdb copy retains only in-frame clones and omits some. The top ten clones hold approximately 8.8% of a sample with about 47,000 clones, approximately 80% of them seen once. The sequencing input was peripheral blood. These receptors originate from a man between 60 and 70 years old with acute or convalescent COVID-19.

The V gene is TRBV28, the J gene TRBJ2-3, with 7 bases lining up with TRBD2. Germline V gives CDR1 MDHEN, CDR2 SYDVKM. The CDR3 runs 17 residues. Unmatched junction bases numbered 14, after V lost 4 bases and J lost 4 bases. The CDR3 region has the DNA TGTGCCAGCAGTTACCCCAGACTAGCCATTTTTTCAGATACGCAGTATTTT. Residues: CASSYPRLAIFSDTQYF.

The rearrangement uses TRBV5-6 and TRBJ1-6, with 8 bases lining up with TRBD1. This CDR3 is 14 amino acids long. CDR1 is SGHDT and CDR2 is YYEEEE in the germline V gene. The V segment lost 4 bases and the J segment 10 bases; nucleotides outside the gene matches: 7. In nucleotides, the CDR3 is TGTGCCAGCAGCCCCGGACAGGGAGTCTCACCCCTCCACTTT. This sequence encodes CASSPGQGVSPLHF.

The table lists this clone with a count of one. CDR3 in amino acids: CASSGTGASYEQYF. The CDR3, as DNA: TGCGCCAGCAGTGGGACAGGGGCTTCCTACGAGCAGTACTTC. The genes are TRBV5-1 and TRBJ2-7; TRBD1 matches 10 bases. This CDR3 region has 14 residues. In germline, CDR1 is SGHRS, CDR2 YFSETQ. The junction had 3 bases not matched to a gene; V was cut back by 5 bases and J by 1 base.

The chain couples TRBV19 to TRBJ1-6, with 8 bases aligning to TRBD1. Germline-derived CDR1 and CDR2 are LNHDA and SQIVND (reference sequence). The CDR3 runs to 17 residues. V was pared by 4 bases and J by 4 bases, with 9 bases of the junction left unmatched. CDR3 bases: TGTGCCAGTAGTAGGACAGGGTACGGGGGATATAATTCACCCCTCCACTTT. Protein sequence: CASSRTGYGGYNSPLHF.

This rearrangement joins TRBV29-1 to TRBJ1-5; D gene uncertain. The CDR3 runs to 13 residues. CDR1 is SQVTM, CDR2 ANQGSEA, per germline. Trimming shortened V by 7 bases and J by 3 bases, and 13 bases separated the two germline ends. The DNA of the CDR3 is TGCAGCGCTGGAGTGGCTCCCAATCAGCCCCAGCATTTT. Amino acid sequence: CSAGVAPNQPQHF.

The rearrangement uses TRBV4-3 and TRBJ1-2, with D unclear. V was cut by 1 base and J by 6 bases, with 18 bases left in between. CDR1 is LGHNA, CDR2 YSLEER, per germline. The CDR3 is 16 residues long. This CDR3 reads CASSQGRRVGGDGYTF. For the CDR3, the DNA is TGCGCCAGCAGCCAAGGGCGGAGGGTAGGAGGTGATGGCTACACCTTC.

The chain carries TRBV5-1 and TRBJ1-4; TRBD1 agrees at 9 bases. Germline V gene data show CDR1 as SGHRS and CDR2 as YFSETQ. The CDR3 sequence is 16 residues long. The junction had 6 bases not matched to a gene; V was cut back by 1 base and J by 5 bases. This CDR3 is CASSLNPGQGNEKLFF. CDR3 DNA sequence: TGCGCCAGCAGCTTGAACCCGGGACAGGGAAATGAAAAACTGTTTTTT.

The V gene is TRBV5-8, the J gene TRBJ2-3; D may be TRBD1 (5 bases). The CDR3 loop spans 18 amino acids. V was cut by 5 bases and J by 0 bases, with 22 bases left in between. From germline, CDR1 is SGHTS and CDR2 YDEGEE. CDR3 sequence (DNA): TGTGCCAGCAGTTCTTGGGCAGGGAATTTGCCTAGCACAGATACGCAGTATTTT. Its protein is CASSSWAGNLPSTDTQYF.

The J gene is TRBJ1-1, the V gene TRBV21-1; no DNA check was done on the table's D call, TRBD1. TRBV21-1 is an annotated pseudogene. This CDR3 has 17 residues. The CDR3 coding sequence is TGTGCCAGCAGCAAAGCTTCGACAGGGGGTGAGAACACTGAAGCTTTCTTT. Translated: CASSKASTGGENTEAFF.

This clone was recorded once. The gene calls are TRBV6-1 and TRBJ2-3; 7 bases fit TRBD1. Germline V lookup: CDR1 MNHNS, CDR2 SASEGT. This CDR3 contains 16 residues. The trim removed 2 bases at V and 3 bases at J, leaving 8 bases unmatched. The CDR3 nucleotides are TGTGCCAGCAGTGAAAGGGTGAGACAGGGTACAGATACGCAGTATTTT. Translating gives CASSERVRQGTDTQYF.

This chain joins TRBV6-2 or TRBV6-3 and TRBJ2-7; weak D call: TRBD2 (5 bases). The ends were cut back, 3 bases at V and 5 bases at J, with 11 bases in the middle. Germline V gives CDR1 MNHEY, CDR2 SVGEGT. The CDR3 extends over 13 amino acids. DNA of the CDR3: TGTGCCAGCAGTTATCCCTCAGCGGACGAGCAGTACTTC. As protein: CASSYPSADEQYF.

V gene TRBV5-1 combines with J gene TRBJ1-2; perhaps TRBD1 as D (6 bases). Germline V CDR1 and CDR2: SGHRS, YFSETQ. The CDR3 has 15 residues. Trimming removed 2 bases at V and 8 bases at J, with 19 bases between. As DNA, the CDR3 is TGCGCCAGCAGCTTATCTGGCTCGGCAGGGGTCGGCTACACCTTC. The encoded protein is CASSLSGSAGVGYTF.

This clone occurred once. The chain combines TRBV30 with TRBJ1-2, with TRBD1 matching 8 bases. Germline-derived CDR1 and CDR2 are GTSNPN and SVGIG (reference sequence). CDR3 size: 15 residues. Trimming took 2 bases from V and 3 from J; bases not matched to a gene: 8. This chain's CDR3 is CAWSHMTGDDYGYTF. DNA of the CDR3: TGTGCCTGGAGTCACATGACAGGGGACGACTATGGCTACACCTTC.

This chain joins TRBV5-6 and TRBJ1-4; tentative D call: TRBD1 (6 bases). Germline V gives CDR1 SGHDT, CDR2 YYEEEE. V gave up 4 bases and J gave up 3 bases, with 25 bases separating them. The CDR3 consists of 19 residues. The chain's CDR3 is CASSAGDNYIGGPNEKLFF. The CDR3 nucleotides read TGTGCCAGCAGCGCCGGGGACAATTATATTGGGGGCCCTAATGAAAAACTGTTTTTT.

The chain couples TRBV19 to TRBJ2-4; no reliable D call. Germline V gene lookup returns CDR1 LNHDA and CDR2 SQIVND (reference sequence). The V and J ends lost 5 bases and 3 bases respectively, with 20 bases between them. This CDR3 region has 17 residues. CDR3 amino acids: CASSAQTSNLDKNIQYF. DNA of the CDR3: TGTGCCAGTAGTGCCCAAACTTCAAATTTAGACAAAAACATTCAGTACTTC.

V gene TRBV15 combines with J gene TRBJ1-2, with TRBD1 matching over 7 bases. The CDR3 extends over 13 amino acids. V was pared by 3 bases and J by 4 bases, with 2 bases of the junction left unmatched. Germline V gene sequence: CDR1 LNHNV, CDR2 YYDKDF (reference sequence). CDR3 loop: CATSSRQGYGYTF. CDR3 in DNA: TGTGCCACCAGCAGCCGACAGGGCTATGGCTACACCTTC.

The DNA for the CDR3 is TGTGCCAGCGGACAAAGCTATGGCTACACCTTC. It is translated as CASGQSYGYTF. J is TRBJ1-2 and V is TRBV28, with TRBD1 as a possible D gene (5 bases). Trimming removed 8 bases from V and 4 bases from J, with 8 bases in between. Germline CDR1 reads MDHEN; CDR2 reads SYDVKM. This CDR3 has 11 amino acids.

The gene calls are TRBV24-1 and TRBJ2-3; D call uncertain. The CDR3 is 13 residues long. The V end was cut by 5 bases, the J end by 1 base, with 6 bases between. Germline V gives CDR1 KGHDR, CDR2 SFDVKD. CDR3 sequence reads: CATSGGGTDTQYF. Written as DNA, the CDR3 is TGTGCCACCAGTGGTGGAGGCACAGATACGCAGTATTTT.

V is TRBV11-2 and J is TRBJ2-5, with 8 bases lining up with TRBD2. V lost 1 base and J lost 3; bases outside the gene matches: 7. CDR3 length: 16 amino acids. The germline gives CDR1 SGHAT, CDR2 FQNNGV. CDR3 loop: CASSLGERGSEETQYF. The CDR3, as DNA: TGTGCCAGCAGCTTAGGAGAGCGGGGGTCAGAAGAGACCCAGTACTTC.

The chain links TRBV24-1 to TRBJ2-1; possible D gene TRBD2, 5 bases. The V gene's germline CDR1 is KGHDR and CDR2 SFDVKD. Between the trimmed V and J ends, which lost 3 bases and 10 bases, there was a span of 12 bases. There are 13 residues in the CDR3. CDR3 sequence reads: CATSDPDYAEQFF. CDR3 in DNA: TGTGCCACCAGTGATCCTGACTACGCAGAGCAGTTCTTC.

The chain joins TRBV14 to TRBJ1-4; tentative D call: TRBD1 (5 bases). This CDR3 comprises 13 residues. Germline V CDR1 and CDR2: SGHDN, FVKESK. V was trimmed by 5 bases and J by 5 bases, leaving 9 bases between them. The chain's CDR3 is CASSRRGNEKLFF. The CDR3 nucleotides are TGTGCCAGCAGCAGACGGGGGAATGAAAAACTGTTTTTT.

This chain uses TRBV11-1 with TRBJ1-2, with D perhaps matching TRBD1 (5 bases). The CDR3 is 14 amino acids. Germline CDR1 and CDR2: SGHAT and FQDESV (reference sequence). The V gene lost 4 bases and the J gene lost 4 bases, with 13 bases spanning the gap. The CDR3 region is CASSWGPAGYGYTF. Here the CDR3 DNA reads TGTGCCAGCAGCTGGGGCCCCGCCGGCTATGGCTACACCTTC.

This clone was detected a few times. The CDR3 coding sequence is TGTGCCAGTAAGCGCAGGGCCTCCTATAATTCACCCCTCCACTTT. Translating gives CASKRRASYNSPLHF. The chain joins TRBV19 to TRBJ1-6; a weak D match, TRBD1 (5 bases). The CDR3 length is 15 residues. Trimming cost V 7 bases and J 0 bases, with 10 bases left between them. Germline V gives CDR1 LNHDA, CDR2 SQIVND (reference sequence).

The genes are TRBV2 and TRBJ1-1; 8 bases map to TRBD1. The CDR3 has 15 amino acids. The ends lost 7 bases at V and 1 base at J; junction bases unmatched: 8. CDR1 and CDR2 (germline): SNHLY, FYNNEI. The CDR3 bases are TGTGCCAGCAAAATACAGGGGGTTGGGAACACTGAAGCTTTCTTT. It translates to CASKIQGVGNTEAFF.

The sample holds a few counts of this clone. The V call is TRBV19, the J call TRBJ2-7; D is undetermined. This CDR3 is 15 amino acids long. Germline V CDR1 and CDR2: LNHDA, SQIVND (reference sequence). Deletions cut 2 bases from V and 5 bases from J, with 16 bases between. The CDR3 region has the DNA TGTGCCAGTAGTATACGGGTTTCGGGTTCGAACGAGCAGTACTTC. Residues: CASSIRVSGSNEQYF.

J is TRBJ1-2 and V is TRBV30; 7 bases align to TRBD1. This CDR3 is built from 13 residues. J was trimmed by 9 bases and V by 4 bases; bases with no gene match: 11. The germline CDR1 and CDR2 sequences are GTSNPN and SVGIG (reference sequence). In nucleotides, the CDR3 is TGTGCCTGGAATACAGGGGTAGTTAGTAGCTACACCTTC. It translates to CAWNTGVVSSYTF.

The V gene is TRBV5-1, the J gene TRBJ1-2, with 9 bases identical to TRBD1. The junction had 9 bases not matched to a gene; V was cut back by 3 bases and J by 0 bases. The CDR3 loop spans 17 amino acids. The germline CDR1 and CDR2 sequences are SGHRS and YFSETQ. CDR3 in DNA: TGCGCCAGCAGCTCGGACAGGGGAATCCCTTCTAACTATGGCTACACCTTC. This translates into CASSSDRGIPSNYGYTF.